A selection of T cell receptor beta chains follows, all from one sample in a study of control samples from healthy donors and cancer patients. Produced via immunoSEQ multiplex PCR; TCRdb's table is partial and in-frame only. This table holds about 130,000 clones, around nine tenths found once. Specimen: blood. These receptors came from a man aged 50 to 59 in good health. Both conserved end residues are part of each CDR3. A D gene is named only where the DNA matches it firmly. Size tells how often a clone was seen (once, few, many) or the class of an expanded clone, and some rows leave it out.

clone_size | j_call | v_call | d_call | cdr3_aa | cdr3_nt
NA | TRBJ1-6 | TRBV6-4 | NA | CASSHASPGSPLHF | TGTGCCAGCAGCCACGCCAGCCCGGGGTCACCCCTCCACTTT
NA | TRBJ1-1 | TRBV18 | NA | CASSPLSNTEAFF | TGTGCCAGCTCACCACTTTCAAACACTGAAGCTTTCTTT
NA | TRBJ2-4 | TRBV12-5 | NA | CASGFTGRNIQYF | TGTGCTAGTGGTTTTACAGGGAGAAACATTCAGTACTTC
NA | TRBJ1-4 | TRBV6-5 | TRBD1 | CASSPGTGFEKLFF | TGTGCCAGCAGTCCCGGGACAGGGTTTGAAAAACTGTTTTTT
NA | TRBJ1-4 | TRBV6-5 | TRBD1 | CASGDRTGKEKLFF | TGTGCCAGCGGAGATCGGACAGGGAAGGAAAAACTGTTTTTT
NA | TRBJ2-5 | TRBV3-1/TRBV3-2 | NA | CASSQDESGGSETQYF | TGTGCCAGCAGCCAAGACGAATCTGGGGGCTCCGAGACCCAGTACTTC
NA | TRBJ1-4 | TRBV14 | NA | CASSRGSGRLNEKLFF | TGTGCCAGCAGCCGCGGATCGGGACGGCTTAATGAAAAACTGTTTTTT
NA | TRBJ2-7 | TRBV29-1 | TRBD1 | CSADPVRDRVGEQYF | TGCAGCGCCGATCCGGTCCGGGACAGGGTGGGTGAGCAGTACTTC
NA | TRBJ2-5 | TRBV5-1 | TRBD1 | CASSFNRGQETQYF | TGCGCCAGCAGCTTCAACAGGGGTCAAGAGACCCAGTACTTC
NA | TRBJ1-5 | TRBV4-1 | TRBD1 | CASSQSLESPQGLPRPQHF | TGCGCCAGCAGCCAATCATTAGAATCCCCACAGGGGCTCCCACGGCCCCAGCATTTT
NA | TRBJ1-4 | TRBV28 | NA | CASSLVGGLEKLFF | TGTGCCAGCAGTTTGGTGGGGGGGCTCGAAAAACTGTTTTTT
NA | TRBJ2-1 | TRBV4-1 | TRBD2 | CASSHQALAGGSGEQFF | TGCGCCAGCAGCCACCAGGCTCTAGCGGGGGGCTCGGGAGAGCAGTTCTTC
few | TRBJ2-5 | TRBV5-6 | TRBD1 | CASSFGTVQTQYF | TGTGCCAGCAGCTTTGGGACAGTTCAGACCCAGTACTTC
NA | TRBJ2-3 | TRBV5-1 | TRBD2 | CASSGLAGTDTQYF | TGCGCCAGCAGCGGACTAGCGGGGACAGATACGCAGTATTTT
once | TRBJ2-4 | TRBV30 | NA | CAWSGQENIQYF | TGTGCCTGGAGTGGACAGGAAAACATTCAGTACTTC
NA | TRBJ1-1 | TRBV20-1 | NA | CSASTGRENTEAFF | TGCAGTGCTAGTACGGGCAGGGAGAACACTGAAGCTTTCTTT
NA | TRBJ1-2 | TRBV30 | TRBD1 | CAHRGRDGYTF | TGTGCACACAGGGGGCGGGATGGCTACACCTTC
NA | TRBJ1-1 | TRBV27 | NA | CASSLGVGVAAEAFF | TGTGCCAGCAGTTTAGGGGTGGGGGTGGCAGCTGAAGCTTTCTTT
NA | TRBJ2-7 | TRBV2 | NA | CASSELKTGTLQTQYF | TGTGCCAGCAGTGAGCTAAAGACAGGCACCCTCCAGACTCAGTACTTC
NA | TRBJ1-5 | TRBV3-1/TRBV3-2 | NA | CASSQARVGQPQHF | TGTGCCAGCAGCCAGGCCAGGGTTGGACAGCCCCAGCATTTT
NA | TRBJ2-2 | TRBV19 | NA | CASSIALNTGELFF | TGTGCCAGTAGTATTGCCTTAAACACCGGGGAGCTGTTTTTT
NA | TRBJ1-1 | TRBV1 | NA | CTSRDRADTEAFF | TGCACCAGCAGAGACAGGGCGGACACTGAAGCTTTCTTT
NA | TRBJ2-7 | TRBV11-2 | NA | CASSLSGTNEQYF | TGTGCCAGCAGCTTATCCGGGACAAACGAGCAGTACTTC
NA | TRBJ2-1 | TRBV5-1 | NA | CASSLGQVYNEQFF | TGCGCCAGCAGCTTGGGGCAGGTGTACAATGAGCAGTTCTTC
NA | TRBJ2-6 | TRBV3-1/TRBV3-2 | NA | CASSLTDPSGANVLTF | TGTGCCAGCAGCCTGACTGATCCCTCTGGGGCCAACGTCCTGACTTTC
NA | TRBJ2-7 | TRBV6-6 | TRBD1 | CASRRDTGADEQYF | TGTGCCAGCAGGCGCGATACAGGGGCGGACGAGCAGTACTTC
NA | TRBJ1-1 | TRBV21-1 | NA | CASSKVWGNTEAFF | TGTGCCAGCAGCAAAGTATGGGGTAACACTGAAGCTTTCTTT
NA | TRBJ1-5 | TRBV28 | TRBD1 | CASSLSPRQGEWVGNQPQHF | TGTGCCAGCAGTTTAAGTCCCCGGCAGGGGGAGTGGGTTGGCAATCAGCCCCAGCATTTT
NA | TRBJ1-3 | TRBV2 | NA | CASLGRNSGNTIYF | TGTGCCAGCCTGGGCAGAAACTCTGGAAACACCATATATTTT
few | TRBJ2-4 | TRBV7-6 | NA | CASSLPGENIQYF | TGTGCCAGCAGCTTACCAGGGGAAAACATTCAGTACTTC
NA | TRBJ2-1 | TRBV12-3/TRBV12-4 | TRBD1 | CASSSGGWEQFF | TGTGCCAGCAGTTCAGGGGGTTGGGAGCAGTTCTTC
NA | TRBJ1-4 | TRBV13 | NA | CASSLQGTATNEKLFF | TGTGCCAGCAGCTTACAGGGGACCGCAACTAATGAAAAACTGTTTTTT
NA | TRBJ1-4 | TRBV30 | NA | CAWSVWLTNEKLFF | TGTGCCTGGAGTGTTTGGCTGACTAATGAAAAACTGTTTTTT
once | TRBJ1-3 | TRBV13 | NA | CASSTTWEGVAGNTIYF | TGTGCCAGCAGCACTACTTGGGAGGGGGTGGCTGGAAACACCATATATTTT
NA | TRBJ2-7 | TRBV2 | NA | CASSAGTSNYEQYF | TGTGCCAGCAGTGCCGGGACTTCGAACTACGAGCAGTACTTC
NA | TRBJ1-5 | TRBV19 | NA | CASSMVGNQPQHF | TGTGCCAGTAGTATGGTGGGCAATCAGCCCCAGCATTTT
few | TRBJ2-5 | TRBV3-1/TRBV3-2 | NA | CASSPKSQLALQETQYF | TGTGCCAGCAGCCCCAAGTCGCAGCTAGCGCTTCAAGAGACCCAGTACTTC
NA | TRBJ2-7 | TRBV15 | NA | CATSRVSISGSYEQYF | TGTGCCACCAGCAGAGTTTCAATTTCAGGTTCCTACGAGCAGTACTTC
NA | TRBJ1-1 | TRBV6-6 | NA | CASSYSAISEAFF | TGTGCCAGCAGTTACTCGGCAATTTCTGAAGCTTTCTTT
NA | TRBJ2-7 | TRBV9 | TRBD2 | CASSVNGGASLEQYF | TGTGCCAGCAGCGTAAACGGGGGGGCATCCCTCGAGCAGTACTTC
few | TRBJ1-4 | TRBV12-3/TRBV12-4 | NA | CASGNEKLFF | TGTGCCAGCGGGAATGAAAAACTGTTTTTT
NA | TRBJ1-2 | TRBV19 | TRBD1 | CASMGQGVFYTF | TGTGCCAGTATGGGACAGGGGGTCTTCTACACCTTC
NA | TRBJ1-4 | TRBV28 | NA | CASSTRTVTNEKLFF | TGTGCCAGCAGTACCCGGACGGTAACTAATGAAAAACTGTTTTTT
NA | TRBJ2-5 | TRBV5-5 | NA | CASSFGENGETQYF | TGTGCCAGCAGCTTCGGGGAGAACGGGGAGACCCAGTACTTC
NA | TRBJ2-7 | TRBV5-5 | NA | CASSWGDSYEQYF | TGTGCCAGCAGCTGGGGGGATTCCTACGAGCAGTACTTC
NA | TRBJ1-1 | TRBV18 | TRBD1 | CASSPRPRDSEAFF | TGTGCCAGCTCACCACGGCCCCGGGACAGTGAAGCTTTCTTT
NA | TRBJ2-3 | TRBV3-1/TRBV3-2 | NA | CASSQGYRLDTQYF | TGTGCCAGCAGCCAAGGTTACAGATTAGATACGCAGTATTTT
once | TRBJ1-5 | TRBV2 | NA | CASSQDTGRGGPQHF | TGTGCCAGCAGCCAGGACACAGGGAGGGGAGGGCCCCAGCATTTT